These 24 T cell receptor beta chains were all obtained from the same sample, sequenced in a study of cytomegalovirus exposure and HLA in healthy donors. 60 Vbeta and 13 Jbeta primers were used in PCR. This table comes from immunoSEQ multiplex PCR, and its TCRdb copy is limited to in-frame clones, with some not included. The top ten hold 7% to 10% of the sample, which has 90,000 to 110,000 clones, more than 65% seen once. Material for sequencing was PBMCs. The source of these receptors is a man aged 35 to 55 in good health and CMV-seropositive.

This chain joins TRBV18 and TRBJ1-5; TRBD1 agrees at 7 bases. There are 15 residues in the CDR3. Trimming cost V 1 base and J 6 bases; bases outside gene matches: 6. CDR1 is KGHSH and CDR2 is LQKENI in the germline V gene. In DNA form, the CDR3 reads TGTGCCAGCTCACCACAACAGGGGCAGGGTCAGCCCCAGCATTTT. It specifies CASSPQQGQGQPQHF.

V usage is TRBV6-1 and J usage is TRBJ2-2, with D tentatively TRBD1 (5 bases). This CDR3 contains 15 residues. Per the germline V gene, CDR1 is MNHNS and CDR2 is SASEGT. V dropped 7 bases and J dropped 5 bases, with 17 bases sitting between them. CDR3 amino acids: CASTPKGKGTGELFF. The CDR3 region has the DNA TGTGCCAGCACCCCAAAAGGGAAGGGGACCGGGGAGCTGTTTTTT.

The V gene is TRBV5-1, the J gene TRBJ2-1; 8 bases match TRBD2. Unmatched junction bases numbered 2, after V lost 3 bases and J lost 0 bases. This CDR3 is 15 amino acids long. CDR1 is SGHRS, CDR2 YFSETQ, per germline. In DNA, the CDR3 is TGCGCCAGCAGCTCAGCGGGGGTCTCCTACAATGAGCAGTTCTTC. It codes for CASSSAGVSYNEQFF.

This clone was picked up a small number of times. V gene TRBV28 combines with J gene TRBJ1-2; TRBD1 agrees at 10 bases. The CDR3 is 17 residues long. Trimming at V came to 4 bases and at J to 4 bases, leaving 12 bases not matched to a gene. CDR1 MDHEN and CDR2 SYDVKM come from the germline V gene. The CDR3 nucleotides read TGTGCCAGCAGTTCTCCTGACGGGACAGGGGTTTCCTATGGCTACACCTTC. Translating it yields CASSSPDGTGVSYGYTF.

V is TRBV28 and J is TRBJ2-1; TRBD2 might be the D (7 bases). The V end was cut by 7 bases, the J end by 4 bases, with 17 bases between. The CDR3 length is 15 residues. Germline loops: CDR1 MDHEN, CDR2 SYDVKM. The CDR3 sequence is CASTIGGDFYNEQFF. The CDR3 nucleotides read TGTGCCAGCACAATAGGGGGGGACTTTTACAATGAGCAGTTCTTC.

The J gene is TRBJ2-5, the V gene TRBV27; D unclear. V lost 3 bases and J 7 bases, leaving 15 bases between the germline ends. Germline CDR1 MNHEY, CDR2 SMNVEV (reference sequence). The CDR3 has 14 amino acids. CDR3 residues: CASSFNGLPWTQYF. Here the CDR3 DNA reads TGTGCCAGCAGTTTTAATGGGCTCCCCTGGACCCAGTACTTC.

This clone was counted only a few times. This sequence joins TRBV25-1 and TRBJ1-4, with D unclear. The CDR3 spans 16 residues. The germline gives CDR1 MGHDK, CDR2 SYGVNS. V lost 3 bases and J lost 6, with 17 bases in between. DNA of the CDR3: TGTGCCAGCAGTGAGCTGGCCGGGAGGCGGGATGAAAAACTGTTTTTT. It codes for CASSELAGRRDEKLFF.

The V call is TRBV6-1, the J call TRBJ1-2; weak D call: TRBD1 (5 bases). The germline V gene has CDR1 MNHNS and CDR2 SASEGT. There are 14 residues in the CDR3. V lost 7 bases and J 2 bases, leaving 14 bases between the germline ends. CDR3 nucleotide sequence: TGTGCCAGCACAAGGACAAATACGAACTATGGCTACACCTTC. Amino acids: CASTRTNTNYGYTF.

Concerning this clone itself: Within the sample, other DNA sequences also encode this same CDR3. V and J are TRBV7-9 and TRBJ2-3, with no clear D. Per the germline V gene, CDR1 is SEHNR and CDR2 is FQNEAQ (reference sequence). The CDR3 is 12 amino acids. V was cut by 4 bases and J by 2 bases, with 4 bases left in between. The CDR3 region is CASSSITDTQYF. CDR3 coding DNA: TGTGCCAGCAGCTCCATCACAGATACGCAGTATTTT.

This clone has a handful of counts. The rearrangement links TRBV7-2 to TRBJ1-5; D remains ambiguous. The CDR3 runs 15 residues. CDR1 SGHTA and CDR2 FQGNSA come from the germline V gene. V lost 5 bases to trimming and J lost 0 bases, with 11 bases between them. Here the CDR3 DNA reads TGTGCCAGCAGCCCTCAGAGCGGTAGCAATCAGCCCCAGCATTTT. This codes for CASSPQSGSNQPQHF.

The genes are TRBV18 and TRBJ2-5; TRBD1 agrees at 10 bases. Germline V gene data show CDR1 as KGHSH and CDR2 as LQKENI. There are 17 residues in the CDR3. The J segment lost 4 bases and the V segment lost 5 bases, leaving 13 bases of the junction unmatched. CDR3 DNA sequence: TGTGCCAGCTCATCTCAACCGGGACAGGGGTTCGCAGAGACCCAGTACTTC. Translation: CASSSQPGQGFAETQYF.

This clone was picked up a small number of times. This chain uses TRBV5-4 with TRBJ1-6; 7 nucleotides align to TRBD1. Unmatched junction bases numbered 5, after V lost 4 bases and J lost 7 bases. Germline V gives CDR1 SGHNT, CDR2 YYREEE (reference sequence). There are 14 residues in the CDR3. CDR3 loop: CASSQDRDNSPLHF. CDR3 bases: TGTGCCAGCAGCCAAGACAGGGACAATTCACCCCTCCACTTT.

The rearrangement links TRBV4-2 to TRBJ2-1; 10 nucleotides match TRBD2. The CDR3 totals 15 residues. V was pared by 1 base and J by 7 bases, with 4 bases of the junction left unmatched. Germline CDR1 LGHNA, CDR2 YNFKEQ. CDR3 sequence reads: CASSQGSGGVNEQFF. DNA of the CDR3: TGTGCCAGCAGCCAAGGGAGCGGGGGGGTGAATGAGCAGTTCTTC.

This chain uses TRBV4-1 with TRBJ2-1, with TRBD1 identical over 8 bases. CDR3 size: 13 residues. Germline values: CDR1 MGHRA, CDR2 YSYEKL. Trimming cost V 6 bases and J 5 bases; bases outside gene matches: 3. The DNA for the CDR3 is TGCGCCAGCAGTTGGGACAGGAACAATGAGCAGTTCTTC. Its translation: CASSWDRNNEQFF.

This rearrangement joins TRBV7-2 to TRBJ1-2; no definite D call. The CDR3 extends over 12 amino acids. Germline CDR1 reads SGHTA; CDR2 reads FQGNSA. V lost 1 base, J lost 7 bases, and 7 bases lay in between. CDR3 sequence: CASSLDVLGYTF. CDR3 nucleotide sequence: TGTGCCAGCAGCTTAGATGTTCTTGGCTACACCTTC.

The gene calls are TRBV9 and TRBJ2-3; no clear D gene. Between the trimmed V and J ends, which lost 7 bases and 1 base, there was a span of 10 bases. Germline-derived CDR1 and CDR2 are SGDLS and YYNGEE. The CDR3 extends over 13 amino acids. Written as DNA, the CDR3 is TGTGCCAGCGTCACGCCGGGCACAGATACGCAGTATTTT. This gives the protein CASVTPGTDTQYF.

This clone has a handful of counts. The junction shows a germline mismatch at one end, possibly a read error. V is TRBV7-2 and J is TRBJ2-6; a possible D gene is TRBD1 (5 bases). CDR1 is SGHTA, CDR2 FQGNSA, per germline. This CDR3 has 14 amino acids. Here the CDR3 reads CASSRSPGANGLTF. CDR3 nucleotides: TGTGCCAGCAGCCGTAGTCCTGGGGCCAACGGCCTGACTTTC.

The chain has TRBV9 and TRBJ2-2, with 7 positions matching TRBD1. Germline V gene data show CDR1 as SGDLS and CDR2 as YYNGEE. The V and J ends lost 4 bases and 6 bases, in that order; junction bases with no gene match: 3. The CDR3 loop spans 13 amino acids. The CDR3 sequence is CASSLGQPGELFF. As DNA, the CDR3 is TGTGCCAGCAGCCTGGGACAGCCCGGGGAGCTGTTTTTT.

This chain links TRBV5-6 with TRBJ2-5, with D uncertain. V was pared by 2 bases and J by 5 bases, with 4 bases between. Germline-derived CDR1 and CDR2 are SGHDT and YYEEEE. The CDR3 has 11 residues. The CDR3 reads CASSFEETQYF. For the CDR3, the DNA is TGTGCCAGCAGCTTTGAGGAGACCCAGTACTTC.

The chain has TRBV20-1 and TRBJ2-1; D call uncertain. Trimming took off 3 bases at V and 7 bases at J, with 7 bases between the two ends. CDR3 length equals 11 residues. Per germline, CDR1 DFQATT and CDR2 SNEGSKA (reference sequence). The CDR3: CSASGRNEQFF. Written as DNA, the CDR3 is TGCAGTGCTAGCGGTCGGAATGAGCAGTTCTTC.

This rearrangement joins TRBV2 to TRBJ1-4, with D perhaps TRBD1 (5 bases). This CDR3 is built from 14 residues. V lost 4 bases and J 7 bases, leaving 13 bases between the germline ends. The germline gives CDR1 SNHLY, CDR2 FYNNEI. In nucleotides, the CDR3 is TGTGCCAGCAGTGGGCAGGGTAGGGCTGAAAAACTGTTTTTT. It is translated as CASSGQGRAEKLFF.

To note about this clone: The junction does not match germline at one end; this may be a read error. The V gene is TRBV7-2, the J gene TRBJ2-4; 8 bases map to TRBD2. Germline lookup yields CDR1 SGHTA and CDR2 FQGNSA. The CDR3 has 16 residues. The CDR3: CASSPGPGGAKNSQYF. DNA of the CDR3: TGTGCCAGCAGCCCCGGACCGGGGGGGGCCAAAAACAGTCAGTACTTC.

The V and J genes are TRBV11-2 and TRBJ2-5; TRBD2 matches at 7 bases. CDR3 length: 15 amino acids. V gave up 5 bases and J gave up 5 bases; unmatched junction bases: 11. The germline V gene has CDR1 SGHAT and CDR2 FQNNGV. DNA of the CDR3: TGTGCCAGCAGCCCGGGGGGACGGGGGGTTGAGACCCAGTACTTC. This gives the protein CASSPGGRGVETQYF.

The rearrangement links TRBV19 to TRBJ1-5; D perhaps matches TRBD1 (6 bases). The CDR3 is 14 amino acids. V gave up 7 bases and J gave up 3 bases, with 13 bases separating them. Per germline, CDR1 LNHDA and CDR2 SQIVND (reference sequence). The CDR3 protein is CASTEGGDNQPQHF. For the CDR3, the DNA is TGTGCCAGTACCGAAGGGGGTGACAATCAGCCCCAGCATTTT. The entire variable domain, with the rest obtained from reference TRBV19 and TRBJ1-5, is as follows: DGGITQSPKYLFRKEGQNVTLSCEQNLNHDAMYWYRQDPGQGLRLIYYSQIVNDFQKGDIAEGYSVSREKKESFPLTVTSAQKNPTAFYLCASTEGGDNQPQHFGDGTRLSIL.